This T cell receptor beta chain was recovered during a study of blood T cells in healthy people across ages. Around 10 milliliters of peripheral blood were drawn from each donor. Extraction yielded at least 5 micrograms of total RNA per sample. This clonotype has a handful of counts. Primers used in a second PCR of about 7 to 12 cycles were a sample-barcoded 5' primer and a J-beta primer mix. From the 5' RACE reads, TCRdb called clonotypes with MiXCR, one entry per CDR3 protein. Among roughly 2 million distinct CDR3 sequences, about 49% were seen once, and the ten largest hold about 2.1%. The germline V gene has CDR1 MGHRA and CDR2 YSYEKL. The CDR3 loop spans 15 amino acids. V lost 4 bases and J lost 3, with 13 bases in between.

The V gene is TRBV4-1, the J gene TRBJ2-4; D might be TRBD2 (5 bases). Sequences were obtained from blood. This receptor was obtained from a woman aged 35 to 49 in good health. CDR3 DNA: TGCGCCAGCAGCCTTGGGCCGGCGGGCAAAAACATTCAGTACTTC. It specifies CASSLGPAGKNIQYF.